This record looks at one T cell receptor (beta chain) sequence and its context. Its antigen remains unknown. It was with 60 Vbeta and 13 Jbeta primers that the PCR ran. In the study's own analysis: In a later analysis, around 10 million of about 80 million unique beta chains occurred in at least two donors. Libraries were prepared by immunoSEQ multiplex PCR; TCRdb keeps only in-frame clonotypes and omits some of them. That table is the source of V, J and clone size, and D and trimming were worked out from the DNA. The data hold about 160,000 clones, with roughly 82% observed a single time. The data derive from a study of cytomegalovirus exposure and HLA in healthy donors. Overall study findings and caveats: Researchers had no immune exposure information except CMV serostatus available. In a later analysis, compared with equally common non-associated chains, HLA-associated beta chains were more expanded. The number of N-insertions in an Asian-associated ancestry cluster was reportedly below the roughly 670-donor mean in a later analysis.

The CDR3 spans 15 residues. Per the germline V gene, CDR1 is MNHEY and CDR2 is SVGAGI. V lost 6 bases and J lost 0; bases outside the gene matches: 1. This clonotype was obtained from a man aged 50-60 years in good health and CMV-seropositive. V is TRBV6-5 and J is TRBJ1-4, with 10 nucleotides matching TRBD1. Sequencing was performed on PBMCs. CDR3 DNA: TGTGCCAGCAGGGACAGGGGGTCAACTAATGAAAAACTGTTTTTT. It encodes CASRDRGSTNEKLFF.